These T cell receptor beta chains were read from a single sample in a study of cytomegalovirus exposure and HLA in healthy donors. Here immunoSEQ multiplex PCR was the method, and the copy in TCRdb shows in-frame clones only, minus some. The ten most abundant clones cover about 0.81% of a sample with roughly 190,000 clones. Sequencing used PBMCs. The receptors stem from a woman under 30 in good health and CMV-seropositive. The CDR3 runs from the conserved cysteine through the conserved F or W. The D gene is left open where the match is weak.

CDR3nt: TGTGCCAGCAGCTTAGAAGTGGGCAGGGTACACACTGAAGCTTTCTTT
CDR3aa: CASSLEVGRVHTEAFF
len: 16
d_gene: NA
v_gene: TRBV7-8
j_gene: TRBJ1-1

CDR3nt: TGTGCCAGCACCGCGGTTTTGGATGGCTACACCTTC
CDR3aa: CASTAVLDGYTF
len: 12
d_gene: NA
v_gene: TRBV2
j_gene: TRBJ1-2

CDR3nt: TGCGCCAGCAGCTTGGGGGCGGGGGAGACCCAGTACTTC
CDR3aa: CASSLGAGETQYF
len: 13
d_gene: NA
v_gene: TRBV5-1
j_gene: TRBJ2-5

CDR3nt: TGTGCCAGCTCATCGCCCGACGGGTATTCACCCCTCCACTTT
CDR3aa: CASSSPDGYSPLHF
len: 14
d_gene: NA
v_gene: TRBV18
j_gene: TRBJ1-6

CDR3nt: TGCGCCAGCAGTTTCGGACAGGGGGCATTGAACACTGAAGCTTTCTTT
CDR3aa: CASSFGQGALNTEAFF
len: 16
d_gene: TRBD1
v_gene: TRBV5-1
j_gene: TRBJ1-1

CDR3nt: TGTGCCAGCAGCGTAGCGGGAACAGATACGCAGTATTTT
CDR3aa: CASSVAGTDTQYF
len: 13
d_gene: NA
v_gene: TRBV9
j_gene: TRBJ2-3

CDR3nt: TGCGCCAGCAGTTCAGGGTCCCCAAGGGACGAGCAGTACTTC
CDR3aa: CASSSGSPRDEQYF
len: 14
d_gene: NA
v_gene: TRBV5-1
j_gene: TRBJ2-7

CDR3nt: TGTGCCAGCAGCTTAGATTCAGGGACAGGGATAATCCACTTC
CDR3aa: CASSLDSGTGIIHF
len: 14
d_gene: TRBD1
v_gene: TRBV11-2
j_gene: TRBJ1-2

CDR3nt: TGTGCCAGCAGCTTAGGGGGACACTATGAGGCAGGAAACACCATATATTTT
CDR3aa: CASSLGGHYEAGNTIYF
len: 17
d_gene: NA
v_gene: TRBV7-2
j_gene: TRBJ1-3

CDR3nt: TGCGCCAGCAGCCAAGACCTCGCGGGGGCGACTGTTTTGGTGTATTTT
CDR3aa: CASSQDLAGATVLVYF
len: 16
d_gene: NA
v_gene: TRBV4-1
j_gene: TRBJ2-3

CDR3nt: TGTGCCAGCAGCTGTCCCTATCGGAGGTATAGCAATCAGCCCCAGCATTTT
CDR3aa: CASSCPYRRYSNQPQHF
len: 17
d_gene: NA
v_gene: TRBV7-3
j_gene: TRBJ1-5

CDR3nt: TGTGCCATCCGGGGGGATAGCAATCAGCCCCAGCATTTT
CDR3aa: CAIRGDSNQPQHF
len: 13
d_gene: NA
v_gene: TRBV2
j_gene: TRBJ1-5

CDR3nt: TGCGCCAGCAGCCAGGAGACTAGCGGGGGAGTAGATACGCAGTATTTT
CDR3aa: CASSQETSGGVDTQYF
len: 16
d_gene: TRBD2
v_gene: TRBV4-3
j_gene: TRBJ2-3

CDR3nt: TGTGCCGCACAGGGAAATAGCAATCAGCCCCAGCATTTT
CDR3aa: CAAQGNSNQPQHF
len: 13
d_gene: NA
v_gene: TRBV10-3
j_gene: TRBJ1-5

CDR3nt: TGCGCCAGCAGCCAAGTTCGTGAAAAACTGTTTTTT
CDR3aa: CASSQVREKLFF
len: 12
d_gene: NA
v_gene: TRBV4-1
j_gene: TRBJ1-4

CDR3nt: TGTGCCAGTAACGGGGGGGTGGGAGAGACCCAGTACTTC
CDR3aa: CASNGGVGETQYF
len: 13
d_gene: TRBD2
v_gene: TRBV19
j_gene: TRBJ2-5

CDR3nt: TGTGCCAGCAGCTTAGGACCGAGGAGACCAGATACGCAGTATTTT
CDR3aa: CASSLGPRRPDTQYF
len: 15
d_gene: NA
v_gene: TRBV7-2
j_gene: TRBJ2-3

CDR3nt: TGTGCCAGCTCACCTTTTCAGCGGGAGGATGAGCAGTTCTTC
CDR3aa: CASSPFQREDEQFF
len: 14
d_gene: TRBD2
v_gene: TRBV18
j_gene: TRBJ2-1

CDR3nt: TGTGCCAGCAGCCCAGGGACCGGGGAGCTGTTTTTT
CDR3aa: CASSPGTGELFF
len: 12
d_gene: NA
v_gene: TRBV5-8
j_gene: TRBJ2-2

CDR3nt: TGTGCCAGCAGTTACAAGGGGAATCAGCCCCAGCATTTT
CDR3aa: CASSYKGNQPQHF
len: 13
d_gene: NA
v_gene: TRBV6-5
j_gene: TRBJ1-5

CDR3nt: TGTGCCAGCAGCCAAGATCCACGGGGGGTCCGAAATGAGCAGTTCTTC
CDR3aa: CASSQDPRGVRNEQFF
len: 16
d_gene: TRBD2
v_gene: TRBV4-2
j_gene: TRBJ2-1

CDR3nt: TGTGCCAGTAGTCAACAGGGAATCTATGGCTACACCTTC
CDR3aa: CASSQQGIYGYTF
len: 13
d_gene: NA
v_gene: TRBV19
j_gene: TRBJ1-2

CDR3nt: TGTGCCAGCAGTACCCAGGGGGTGAGGCAAGAGACCCAGTACTTC
CDR3aa: CASSTQGVRQETQYF
len: 15
d_gene: TRBD1
v_gene: TRBV6-1
j_gene: TRBJ2-5

CDR3nt: TGTGCCTGCAGCCCTCGTGACAGGGTTAGGACTGAAGCTTTCTTT
CDR3aa: CACSPRDRVRTEAFF
len: 15
d_gene: TRBD1
v_gene: TRBV30
j_gene: TRBJ1-1